This TCR beta chain was retrieved from a study of neurological immune-mediated disorders. Overall study results and limits: Private repertoires in all groups were suggested, as expanded clones shared no CDR3 amino acid sequences across subjects. The greatest TCR clonal expansion appeared in HTLV-1-associated myelopathy and the smallest, falling below healthy controls, in multiple sclerosis.

Germline assignment: CDR1 SSHAT and CDR2 FNYEAQ (reference sequence). The CDR3 is 15 residues long. This clonotype was detected only a few times. Its antigen is not known. One end of the junction is discordant with germline, which a read error may explain. One entry per CDR3 protein results from TCRdb running MiXCR on the 5' RACE reads. The sample includes under 80,000 distinct CDR3 sequences, roughly an eighth of them seen just once. The unsorted libraries originated from 2 million PBMCs that had been stored at -80 C. The V call is TRBV7-7, the J call TRBJ2-7; 8 nucleotides match TRBD1. The specimen sequenced was PBMCs. This clonotype was sampled from a woman in her forties or fifties in good health. The CDR3 bases are TGTGCTAGCAGCCCAGGGACAGGATTCTCCTACGAGCAGTACTTC. Protein sequence: CASSPGTGFSYEQYF.